This T cell receptor beta chain was documented in a study of T-cell memory formation after mild COVID-19. Study results and caveats: Clones contracting over day 15 to 85 were CD4/CD8 balanced, with later expanders leaning CD4+. Mainly in CM and EM were contracting CD4+ clones; CD8+ were in EMRA. Second-wave clones reaching peak frequency on day 37 lacked confirmed SARS-CoV-2 specificity. Cross-reactive memory apparently joined, as some responding clones appeared in pre-infection memory.

TCRdb re-called the 5' RACE reads through MiXCR, storing one row per CDR3 protein. The table lists 350,000 to 500,000 distinct CDR3 sequences, less than 25% of them singletons. Germline assignment: CDR1 ENHRY and CDR2 SYGVKD. This CDR3 is 15 amino acids long. V dropped 2 bases and J dropped 5; count of bases not matched to a gene: 4. A few counts support this clonotype. Its antigen is currently unknown. The specimen sequenced was PBMCs or a T cell subset sorted from them (not recorded which). The rearrangement joins TRBV10-3 to TRBJ2-2; 8 nucleotides line up with TRBD1. The sequence was obtained from an adult woman who had mild COVID-19 (a few samples of this study predate the infection). Cell type and time point are not known. The CDR3 reads CAISEGQGRTGELFF. The DNA of the CDR3 is TGTGCCATCAGTGAGGGACAGGGAAGGACCGGGGAGCTGTTTTTT.